Shown below are 25 T cell receptor beta chains from a single sample sequenced in a study of human T cells and chemical hapten exposure. Time point defined: patch test 1, 2 weeks after DPC sensitization. Stated treatment: therapeutic diphenylcyclopropenone sensitization with weekly scalp DPC. TCRdb passed the RACE reads through MiXCR, listing each CDR3 protein once. The top ten hold about 6.8% of the sample, which has 11,000 to 15,000 distinct CDR3 sequences, roughly 15% seen once. The specimen was whole blood, collected in connection with sensitization to the hapten diphenylcyclopropenone (DPC). These receptors originate from a young woman with alopecia areata. Some clones in this sample may be carry-over from other donors' samples.

This clonotype appeared many times. The chain uses TRBV6-2 or TRBV6-3 and TRBJ2-1, with 7 bases aligning to TRBD2. The germline gives CDR1 MNHEY, CDR2 SVGEGT. This CDR3 region has 15 residues. V lost 2 bases, J lost 9 bases, and 10 bases stayed unmatched. CDR3 region: CASSYATSLGGEQFF. The CDR3 region has the DNA TGTGCCAGCAGTTACGCGACTAGCCTCGGGGGTGAGCAGTTCTTC.

This clonotype came up many times. The gene calls are TRBV5-6 and TRBJ2-7, with unresolved D. Per the germline V gene, CDR1 is SGHDT and CDR2 is YYEEEE. This CDR3 is built from 12 residues. Trimming shortened V by 1 base and J by 7 bases, and 9 bases separated the two germline ends. CDR3 region: CASSLKGWEQYF. The DNA of the CDR3 is TGTGCCAGCAGCTTGAAGGGTTGGGAGCAGTACTTC.

By share of the sample, this clonotype is medium-sized. V gene TRBV20-1 combines with J gene TRBJ2-3, with D perhaps matching TRBD1 or TRBD2 (6 bases each). CDR1 is DFQATT, CDR2 SNEGSKA, per germline (reference sequence). The CDR3 is made up of 13 amino acids. V was cut by 2 bases and J by 5 bases, with 11 bases left in between. The CDR3 DNA follows: TGCAGTGCTAGAAGGGGGGCGGGAGATACGCAGTATTTT. It is translated as CSARRGAGDTQYF.

The rearrangement links TRBV27 to TRBJ2-1; perhaps TRBD2 as D (5 bases). V gave up 6 bases and J gave up 10 bases, with 13 bases separating them. CDR3 length: 12 residues. Germline CDR1 reads MNHEY; CDR2 reads SMNVEV (reference sequence). Written as DNA, the CDR3 is TGTGCCAGCAGCCCGGACTTCCAAGAGCAGTTCTTC. It is translated as CASSPDFQEQFF.

By frequency in the sample, this clonotype is medium-sized. This chain uses TRBV6-5 with TRBJ1-6, with 10 bases lining up with TRBD1. The germline V gene has CDR1 MNHEY and CDR2 SVGAGI. Losses at the gene ends were 2 bases for V and 11 bases for J; bases not matched to a gene: 3. The CDR3 loop spans 14 amino acids. In DNA, the CDR3 is TGTGCCAGCAGTTACGGGACAGGGGTTACACCCCTCCACTTT. The encoded protein is CASSYGTGVTPLHF.

The genes are TRBV24-1 and TRBJ2-3; 8 nucleotides match TRBD2. Germline CDR1 is KGHDR and CDR2 is SFDVKD. J gave up 0 bases and V 3 bases, and 7 bases lay outside the gene matches. This CDR3 is 17 amino acids long. In nucleotides, the CDR3 is TGTGCCACCAGTGATATACCGGGACTAGACAGCACAGATACGCAGTATTTT. It translates to CATSDIPGLDSTDTQYF.

This clonotype was found many times. This chain joins TRBV4-3 and TRBJ1-3; tentatively, D is TRBD1 (5 bases). From germline, CDR1 is LGHNA and CDR2 YSLEER. This CDR3 has 15 amino acids. With 2 bases removed from V and 2 bases from J, the gap between germline ends came to 10 bases. As DNA, the CDR3 is TGCGCCAGCAGCCAATGGGCAGGGACTGGAAACACCATATATTTT. It specifies CASSQWAGTGNTIYF.

A note on this clonotype: The junction departs from the called germline gene at one end, perhaps through a read error. The chain is built from TRBV10-1 and TRBJ2-2; unclear D gene. Per the germline V gene, CDR1 is WNHNN and CDR2 is SYGVQD (reference sequence). The CDR3 is made up of 17 amino acids. In DNA, the CDR3 is TGCGCCAGCAGTGTGTCGGGCGGAGAACCTTACACCGTGGAGCTGTTTTTT. It encodes CASSVSGGEPYTVELFF.

This clonotype was counted many times. The V gene is TRBV20-1, the J gene TRBJ2-1; 13 bases are shared with TRBD2. The CDR3 runs 16 residues. J lost 8 bases, V lost 3 bases, and 10 bases had no gene match. Germline lookup yields CDR1 DFQATT and CDR2 SNEGSKA (reference sequence). DNA of the CDR3: TGCAGTGCTAGCCGAATACTAGCGGGGGGGCCGGATGAGCAGTTCTTC. It specifies CSASRILAGGPDEQFF.

Ten or more counts support this clonotype. The chain couples TRBV6-1 to TRBJ1-4, with D tentatively TRBD1 (6 bases). This CDR3 is 16 amino acids long. Trimming pared 6 bases from V and 5 bases from J, leaving 19 bases between. CDR1 MNHNS and CDR2 SASEGT come from the germline V gene. This CDR3 is CASSPTTGRGNEKLFF. In DNA, the CDR3 is TGTGCCAGCAGCCCCACGACAGGCCGCGGGAATGAAAAACTGTTTTTT.

Ten or more counts support this clonotype. The V call is TRBV7-2, the J call TRBJ2-1; D unresolved. The CDR3 is 12 amino acids. Trimming cost V 2 bases and J 2 bases, with 1 base left between them. The germline V gene encodes CDR1 SGHTA and CDR2 FQGNSA. In DNA, the CDR3 is TGTGCCAGCAGCTTAACCTACAATGAGCAGTTCTTC. Translated, it gives CASSLTYNEQFF.

This clonotype is judged medium-sized. V and J are TRBV18 and TRBJ2-7; 8 positions match TRBD1. The CDR3 covers 13 residues. The germline V gene has CDR1 KGHSH and CDR2 LQKENI. Unmatched junction bases numbered 5, after V lost 4 bases and J lost 6 bases. This CDR3 reads CASSQDRGSEQYF. For the CDR3, the DNA is TGTGCCAGCTCACAAGACAGGGGTAGCGAGCAGTACTTC.

This sequence joins TRBV3-1 and TRBJ1-3; no clear D. The CDR3 contains 13 residues. V lost 3 bases, J lost 0 bases, and 3 bases lay in between. Germline-derived CDR1 and CDR2 are LGHDT and YNNKEL (reference sequence). CDR3 loop: CASSQRSGNTIYF. The CDR3 DNA sequence: TGTGCCAGCAGCCAGCGCTCTGGAAACACCATATATTTT.

This clonotype is medium-sized by share. The V and J genes are TRBV27 and TRBJ2-2; 7 bases line up with TRBD1. Germline V gives CDR1 MNHEY, CDR2 SMNVEV (reference sequence). This CDR3 has 14 amino acids. V lost 3 bases and J lost 3; bases outside the gene matches: 1. CDR3 amino acids: CASSFGQDTGELFF. Here the CDR3 DNA reads TGTGCCAGCAGTTTCGGACAGGACACCGGGGAGCTGTTTTTT.

This clonotype has at least ten counts. V is TRBV7-8 and J is TRBJ1-5; D is unclear. CDR3 size: 13 residues. Trimming pared 5 bases from V and 6 bases from J, leaving 11 bases between. Germline V gene lookup returns CDR1 SGHVS and CDR2 FQNEAQ. CDR3 in amino acids: CASSPDGIQPQHF. The CDR3 nucleotides read TGTGCCAGCAGCCCCGACGGAATTCAGCCCCAGCATTTT.

The chain uses TRBV3-1 and TRBJ2-5; perhaps TRBD2 as D (6 bases). Germline V gene data show CDR1 as LGHDT and CDR2 as YNNKEL (reference sequence). V lost 8 bases to trimming and J lost 5 bases, with 15 bases between them. There are 13 residues in the CDR3. The CDR3 region is CASCSSGAETQYF. DNA for the CDR3: TGTGCCAGCTGTTCGTCGGGAGCGGAGACCCAGTACTTC.

This clonotype appeared a few times. The chain employs TRBV5-6 and TRBJ1-2, with a weak D call TRBD1 (6 bases). Deletions cut 5 bases from V and 7 bases from J, with 12 bases between. Germline CDR1 SGHDT, CDR2 YYEEEE. CDR3 size: 12 residues. CDR3 sequence reads: CASRLDRVGYTF. The CDR3 DNA follows: TGTGCCAGCAGACTGGACAGAGTTGGCTACACCTTC. The entire variable domain, with the rest obtained from reference TRBV5-6 and TRBJ1-2, is as follows: DAGVTQSPTHLIKTRGQQVTLRCSPKSGHDTVSWYQQALGQGPQFIFQYYEEEERQRGNFPDRFSGHQFPNYSSELNVNALLLGDSALYLCASRLDRVGYTFGSGTRLTVV.

This clonotype was seen many times. This rearrangement joins TRBV6-2 or TRBV6-3 to TRBJ1-2; D perhaps matches TRBD1 (6 bases). Trimming cost V 6 bases and J 2 bases, with 19 bases left between them. CDR1 is MNHEY, CDR2 SVGEGT, per germline. This CDR3 contains 16 residues. The CDR3 nucleotides are TGTGCCAGCAGCCGCCTCTCCCGAACAGGGAACTATGGCTACACCTTC. It is translated as CASSRLSRTGNYGYTF.

This clonotype was counted a few times. The V gene is TRBV11-1, the J gene TRBJ2-1; a weak D match, TRBD2 (5 bases). Germline assignment: CDR1 SGHAT and CDR2 FQDESV (reference sequence). The CDR3 consists of 14 residues. V was shortened by 3 bases and J by 7 bases, with 13 bases between the two germline ends. The CDR3: CASSLRTGRNEQFF. CDR3 bases: TGTGCCAGCAGCTTGCGGACTGGACGGAATGAGCAGTTCTTC.

This clonotype is judged medium-sized. The chain joins TRBV3-1 to TRBJ1-1, with a tentative D call TRBD1 (6 bases). Germline CDR1 is LGHDT and CDR2 is YNNKEL (reference sequence). This CDR3 spans 14 amino acids. Trimming cost V 4 bases and J 7 bases, with 16 bases left between them. The CDR3 coding sequence is TGTGCCAGCAGCCCCTTAACAGGGTTCGGTGAAGCTTTCTTT. It encodes CASSPLTGFGEAFF.

About this clonotype: This may be a read error, as it is one base from a much larger clone. The chain uses TRBV12-3 or TRBV12-4 and TRBJ1-1; possibly TRBD1 for D (6 bases). The V end was cut by 8 bases, the J end by 5 bases, with 18 bases between. The CDR3 loop spans 14 amino acids. The DNA of the CDR3 is TGTGCCAGCTGGGGATACAGGGCCGAGACTGAAGCTTTCTTT. Protein product: CASWGYRAETEAFF.

The chain uses TRBV5-5 and TRBJ1-2; D might be TRBD1 (6 bases). Trimming took off 6 bases at V and 1 base at J, with 10 bases between the two ends. The CDR3 runs 13 residues. Per germline, CDR1 SGHKS and CDR2 YYEKEE (reference sequence). The CDR3 bases are TGTGCCAGCAAGGCGGACAGTAACTATGGCTACACCTTC. This sequence encodes CASKADSNYGYTF.

This clonotype was counted at least ten times. V and J are TRBV5-1 and TRBJ2-5; 11 bases are shared with TRBD1. Losses at the gene ends were 2 bases for V and 5 bases for J; bases not matched to a gene: 14. Germline V gene data show CDR1 as SGHRS and CDR2 as YFSETQ. The CDR3 covers 18 residues. The CDR3 spells CASSFRLNQDRGRETQYF. DNA of the CDR3: TGCGCCAGCAGCTTCCGATTGAACCAGGACAGGGGGCGTGAGACCCAGTACTTC.

This clonotype is medium-sized within its sample. The chain uses TRBV29-1 and TRBJ2-1, with 7 bases aligning to TRBD1. The germline V gene encodes CDR1 SQVTM and CDR2 ANQGSEA. This CDR3 has 15 amino acids. J was trimmed by 10 bases and V by 1 base; bases with no gene match: 13. CDR3 DNA sequence: TGCAGCGTTGAAGTCCTCTCCAACAGGGGAATCGAGCAGTTCTTC. Translated, it gives CSVEVLSNRGIEQFF.

There are many counts of this clonotype. V gene TRBV5-1 combines with J gene TRBJ2-2; D is tentatively TRBD1 or TRBD2 (5 bases each). V shed 2 bases and J shed 4 bases, with 15 bases lying between them. This CDR3 region has 16 residues. Germline V gives CDR1 SGHRS, CDR2 YFSETQ. Here the CDR3 DNA reads TGCGCCAGCAGCTTAAGTCTGGCGAGGGGCACCGGGGAGCTGTTTTTT. As protein: CASSLSLARGTGELFF.